Shown below are 24 T cell receptor beta chains from a single sample sequenced in a study of blood T cell repertoires in COVID-19. Sequencing was performed with immunoSEQ multiplex PCR; in TCRdb, only in-frame clones are kept and a portion is missing. Here the sample spans over 200,000 clones, roughly 85% being singletons. The sequencing sample was made of PBMCs or T cells enriched from blood (not recorded which). All receptors derive from a woman aged 50 to 60 who had recovered from COVID-19.

The chain is built from TRBV5-1 and TRBJ2-3; 10 bases align to TRBD2. The V and J ends lost 5 bases and 0 bases, in that order; junction bases with no gene match: 6. This CDR3 comprises 16 residues. Germline V gene lookup returns CDR1 SGHRS and CDR2 YFSETQ. As DNA, the CDR3 is TGCGCCAGCAGGCCTACACTAGCGGGAAGCACAGATACGCAGTATTTT. It specifies CASRPTLAGSTDTQYF.

The CDR3 is CASSSPDRALYEQYF. The CDR3, as DNA: TGTGCCAGCAGCTCGCCCGACAGGGCCCTCTACGAGCAGTACTTC. The V gene is TRBV5-8, the J gene TRBJ2-7; TRBD1 aligns across 7 bases. The V and J ends lost 3 bases and 3 bases, in that order; junction bases with no gene match: 9. The CDR3 is made up of 15 amino acids. CDR1 and CDR2 from the germline V gene are SGHTS and YDEGEE.

This chain links TRBV9 with TRBJ2-1, with 7 bases fitting TRBD2. The junction had 5 bases not matched to a gene; V was cut back by 0 bases and J by 8 bases. The CDR3 loop spans 14 amino acids. Germline V gene sequence: CDR1 SGDLS, CDR2 YYNGEE. In nucleotides, the CDR3 is TGTGCCAGCAGCGTAGTTCCTAGCGGAGATGAGCAGTTCTTC. Its translation: CASSVVPSGDEQFF.

The chain combines TRBV28 with TRBJ1-5, with 8 nucleotides matching TRBD1. V was pared by 6 bases and J by 7 bases, with 8 bases of the junction left unmatched. CDR3 length: 14 residues. Germline CDR1 and CDR2: MDHEN and SYDVKM. The chain's CDR3 is CASSQGQGRQPQHF. As DNA, the CDR3 is TGTGCCAGCAGCCAAGGACAGGGCAGACAGCCCCAGCATTTT.

The chain carries TRBV10-3 and TRBJ2-7; possible D gene TRBD1, 5 bases. The ends were cut back, 0 bases at V and 2 bases at J, with 14 bases in the middle. The CDR3 is 16 residues long. CDR1 is ENHRY and CDR2 is SYGVKD in the germline V gene. The CDR3 DNA is TGTGCCATCAGTGAGTCAGGTGGACACGATACCTACGAGCAGTACTTC. This sequence encodes CAISESGGHDTYEQYF.

The chain is built from TRBV2 and TRBJ1-4; 7 positions agree with TRBD1. V lost 7 bases to trimming and J lost 3 bases; unmatched junction nucleotides: 2. Germline CDR1 SNHLY, CDR2 FYNNEI. This CDR3 spans 13 amino acids. The CDR3 reads CASTGQSNEKLFF. CDR3 nucleotides: TGTGCCAGCACGGGACAGTCTAATGAAAAACTGTTTTTT.

The chain joins TRBV19 to TRBJ2-7, with D hard to call. Germline values: CDR1 LNHDA, CDR2 SQIVND (reference sequence). With 2 bases removed from V and 5 bases from J, the gap between germline ends came to 10 bases. The CDR3 spans 13 residues. The CDR3 spells CASSIRVRDEQYF. CDR3 nucleotide sequence: TGTGCCAGTAGTATAAGAGTCCGGGACGAGCAGTACTTC. The variable domain in full, completed from reference TRBV19 and TRBJ2-7, reads DGGITQSPKYLFRKEGQNVTLSCEQNLNHDAMYWYRQDPGQGLRLIYYSQIVNDFQKGDIAEGYSVSREKKESFPLTVTSAQKNPTAFYLCASSIRVRDEQYFGPGTRLTVT.

The chain is built from TRBV4-1 and TRBJ2-3, with TRBD2 identical over 7 bases. CDR1 and CDR2 from the germline V gene are MGHRA and YSYEKL. After removal of 7 bases from V and 4 bases from J, the junction contained 11 bases not matched to a gene. The length of the CDR3 is 15 residues. The CDR3 sequence is CASTYSPAGADTQYF. In DNA form, the CDR3 reads TGCGCCAGCACTTACTCCCCGGCGGGAGCAGATACGCAGTATTTT.

The chain employs TRBV14 and TRBJ2-2; maybe TRBD1 (5 bases). This CDR3 spans 14 amino acids. V was shortened by 5 bases and J by 7 bases, with 14 bases between the two germline ends. Germline loops: CDR1 SGHDN, CDR2 FVKESK. CDR3 coding DNA: TGTGCCAGCAGCGCCAGGGTGTACGGCGGGGAGCTGTTTTTT. Its protein is CASSARVYGGELFF. The full variable domain, in which reference TRBV14 and TRBJ2-2 provide the parts outside the CDR3, is EAGVTQFPSHSVIEKGQTVTLRCDPISGHDNLYWYRRVMGKEIKFLLHFVKESKQDESGMPNNRFLAERTGGTYSTLKVQPAELEDSGVYFCASSARVYGGELFFGEGSRLTVL.

The chain carries TRBV9 and TRBJ1-1, with D possibly TRBD1 on 5 matching bases. The CDR3 is made up of 16 amino acids. Deletions cut 0 bases from V and 1 base from J, with 13 bases between. Looked up from germline, CDR1 is SGDLS and CDR2 is YYNGEE. The CDR3 spells CASSVEGRQPNTEAFF. The DNA for the CDR3 is TGTGCCAGCAGCGTAGAAGGCCGACAGCCGAACACTGAAGCTTTCTTT.

The chain couples TRBV5-5 to TRBJ2-5; TRBD1 matches at 10 bases. The junction had 10 bases not matched to a gene; V was cut back by 3 bases and J by 2 bases. This CDR3 comprises 17 residues. Germline V CDR1 and CDR2: SGHKS, YYEKEE (reference sequence). The CDR3 DNA follows: TGTGCCAGCAGCTCACTGACAGGGGGCTTGGAGCAAGAGACCCAGTACTTC. Its protein product is CASSSLTGGLEQETQYF.

This clone was seen a single time. The genes are TRBV18 and TRBJ2-7; 7 nucleotides line up with TRBD1. In germline, CDR1 is KGHSH, CDR2 LQKENI. J lost 0 bases, V lost 2 bases, and 4 bases had no gene match. The CDR3 covers 15 residues. This chain's CDR3 is CASSPGGQPSYEQYF. In nucleotides, the CDR3 is TGTGCCAGCTCACCAGGGGGACAGCCCTCCTACGAGCAGTACTTC.

The CDR3: CAWSVLSGKPGELFF. The CDR3 DNA sequence: TGTGCCTGGAGTGTACTGTCCGGGAAGCCCGGGGAGCTGTTTTTT. The chain has TRBV30 and TRBJ2-2, with a weak D call TRBD2 (5 bases). The CDR3 is made up of 15 amino acids. The germline CDR1 and CDR2 sequences are GTSNPN and SVGIG (reference sequence). Trimming cost V 0 bases and J 6 bases, with 14 bases left between them. The variable domain in full, completed from reference TRBV30 and TRBJ2-2, reads SQTIHQWPATLVQPVGSPLSLECTVEGTSNPNLYWYRQAAGRGLQLLFYSVGIGQISSEVPQNLSASRPQDRQFILSSKKLLLSDSGFYLCAWSVLSGKPGELFFGEGSRLTVL.

The CDR3: CATSRGRAGIQYGYTF. The CDR3 DNA sequence: TGTGCCACCAGCAGAGGAAGGGCAGGGATCCAGTATGGCTACACCTTC. The rearrangement joins TRBV15 to TRBJ1-2, with a tentative D call TRBD1 (5 bases). Trimming took 1 base from V and 5 from J, leaving 17 bases between them. Germline values: CDR1 LNHNV, CDR2 YYDKDF (reference sequence). There are 16 residues in the CDR3.

The chain recombines TRBV7-9 with TRBJ1-4; D is possibly TRBD1 (5 bases). CDR1 and CDR2 (germline): SEHNR, FQNEAQ (reference sequence). The CDR3 contains 14 residues. V was cut by 3 bases and J by 6 bases, with 11 bases left in between. CDR3 DNA sequence: TGTGCCAGCAGCTTGTTAGGGGTAGATGAAAAACTGTTTTTT. Translated, it gives CASSLLGVDEKLFF.

The V and J genes are TRBV7-8 and TRBJ2-6; 7 positions match TRBD2. The CDR3 sequence is 18 residues long. V lost 2 bases and J lost 4; bases outside the gene matches: 11. The germline CDR1 and CDR2 sequences are SGHVS and FQNEAQ. The CDR3 loop reads CASSLFRTSISGANVLTF. The CDR3 nucleotides are TGTGCCAGCAGCTTATTCCGGACTAGTATATCCGGGGCCAACGTCCTGACTTTC.

This clone showed up just once. CDR3 sequence: CASIPILGGRDRVTEAFF. Written as DNA, the CDR3 is TGTGCCAGCATTCCAATACTCGGGGGAAGGGATAGGGTCACTGAAGCTTTCTTT. The V and J genes are TRBV2 and TRBJ1-1, with D perhaps TRBD1 (5 bases). This CDR3 region has 18 residues. Germline V gene data show CDR1 as SNHLY and CDR2 as FYNNEI. V lost 7 bases and J lost 4, with 28 bases in between.

V usage is TRBV3-1 (or the pseudogene TRBV3-2) and J usage is TRBJ2-3, with TRBD2 matching over 7 bases. The CDR3 spans 18 residues. V lost 0 bases, J lost 0 bases, and 9 bases stayed unmatched. CDR1 and CDR2 from the germline V gene are LGHDT and YNNKEL (reference sequence). The CDR3, as DNA: TGTGCCAGCAGCCAAGATCTTGGCGGGAGCACTAGCACAGATACGCAGTATTTT. Amino acid sequence: CASSQDLGGSTSTDTQYF.

The V call is TRBV3-1 (or the pseudogene TRBV3-2), the J call TRBJ2-4, with TRBD2 as a possible D gene (6 bases). Germline V gene lookup returns CDR1 LGHDT and CDR2 YNNKEL (reference sequence). This CDR3 contains 15 residues. V was shortened by 0 bases and J by 8 bases, with 14 bases between the two germline ends. As DNA, the CDR3 is TGTGCCAGCAGCCAAGATGGCGGGACGGTGGACATTCAGTACTTC. It specifies CASSQDGGTVDIQYF.

The chain joins TRBV24-1 to TRBJ1-4; 7 bases fit TRBD1. The V gene's germline CDR1 is KGHDR and CDR2 SFDVKD. Trimming at V came to 3 bases and at J to 4 bases, leaving 13 bases not matched to a gene. This CDR3 region has 18 residues. The CDR3 DNA is TGTGCCACCAGTGATACACAGGGGACCCCCGTTCTTAATGAAAAACTGTTTTTT. Its protein product is CATSDTQGTPVLNEKLFF.

The chain couples TRBV7-9 to TRBJ2-1; 9 bases agree with TRBD1. CDR3 size: 15 residues. The germline V gene encodes CDR1 SEHNR and CDR2 FQNEAQ (reference sequence). V gave up 1 base and J gave up 8 bases; unmatched junction bases: 6. CDR3 loop: CASSLDGTGSDEQFF. In nucleotides, the CDR3 is TGTGCCAGCAGCTTAGACGGGACAGGGAGTGATGAGCAGTTCTTC.

The gene calls are TRBV19 and TRBJ1-4; D gene unclear. Trimming stripped 11 bases from V and 4 bases from J, with 8 bases between. Germline CDR1 LNHDA, CDR2 SQIVND (reference sequence). There are 11 residues in the CDR3. In DNA, the CDR3 is TGTGCCTCCCACAATAATGAAAAACTGTTTTTT. As protein: CASHNNEKLFF.

The chain uses TRBV7-9 and TRBJ2-7; 9 bases match TRBD1. The V gene's germline CDR1 is SEHNR and CDR2 FQNEAQ (reference sequence). The CDR3 spans 14 residues. V lost 3 bases to trimming and J lost 3 bases; unmatched junction nucleotides: 3. As DNA, the CDR3 is TGTGCCAGCAGCTTGGGACAGGGATTCTACGAGCAGTACTTC. This encodes CASSLGQGFYEQYF. Looking up the rest from reference TRBV7-9 and TRBJ2-7 gives the full variable domain: DTGVSQNPRHKITKRGQNVTFRCDPISEHNRLYWYRQTLGQGPEFLTYFQNEAQLEKSRLLSDRFSAERPKGSFSTLEIQRTEQGDSAMYLCASSLGQGFYEQYFGPGTRLTVT.

The rearrangement joins TRBV27 to TRBJ2-5; D is perhaps TRBD1 (6 bases). V lost 2 bases and J lost 5, with 9 bases in between. The germline gives CDR1 MNHEY, CDR2 SMNVEV (reference sequence). The CDR3 totals 13 residues. The CDR3: CASSLVRGETQYF. For the CDR3, the DNA is TGTGCCAGCAGTTTAGTTAGGGGGGAGACCCAGTACTTC.